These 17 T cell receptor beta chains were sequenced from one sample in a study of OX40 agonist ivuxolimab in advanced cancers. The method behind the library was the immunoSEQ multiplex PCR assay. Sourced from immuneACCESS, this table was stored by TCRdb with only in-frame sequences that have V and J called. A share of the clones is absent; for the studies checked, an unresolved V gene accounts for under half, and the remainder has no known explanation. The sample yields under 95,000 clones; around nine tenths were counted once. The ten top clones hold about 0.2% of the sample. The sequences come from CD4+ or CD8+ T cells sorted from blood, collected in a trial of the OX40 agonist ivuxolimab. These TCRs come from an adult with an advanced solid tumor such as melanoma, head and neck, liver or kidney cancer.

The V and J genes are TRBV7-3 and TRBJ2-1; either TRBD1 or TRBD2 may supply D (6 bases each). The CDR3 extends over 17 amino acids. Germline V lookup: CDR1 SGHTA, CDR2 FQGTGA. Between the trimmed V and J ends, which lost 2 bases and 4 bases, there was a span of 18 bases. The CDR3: CASSLLGGTSTYNEQFF. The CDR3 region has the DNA TGTGCCAGCAGCTTATTGGGGGGCACAAGTACGTACAATGAGCAGTTCTTC.

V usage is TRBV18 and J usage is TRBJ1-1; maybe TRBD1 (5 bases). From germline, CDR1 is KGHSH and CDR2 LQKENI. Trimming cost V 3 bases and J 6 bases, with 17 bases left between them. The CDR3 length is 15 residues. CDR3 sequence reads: CASSPPVGRGAEAFF. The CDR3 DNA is TGTGCCAGCTCACCTCCGGTGGGGCGGGGGGCTGAAGCTTTCTTT.

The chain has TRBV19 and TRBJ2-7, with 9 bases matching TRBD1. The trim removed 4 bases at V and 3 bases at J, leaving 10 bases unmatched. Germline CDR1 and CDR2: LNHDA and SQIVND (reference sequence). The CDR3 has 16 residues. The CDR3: CASSNEPGQGGYEQYF. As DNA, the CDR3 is TGTGCCAGTAGTAATGAACCGGGACAGGGCGGCTACGAGCAGTACTTC.

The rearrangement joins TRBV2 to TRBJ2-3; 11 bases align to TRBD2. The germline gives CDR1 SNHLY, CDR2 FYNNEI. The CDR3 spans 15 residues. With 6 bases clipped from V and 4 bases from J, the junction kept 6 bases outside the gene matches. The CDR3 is CASRQTSGKSDTQYF. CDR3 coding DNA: TGTGCCAGCAGGCAGACTAGCGGGAAGTCAGATACGCAGTATTTT.

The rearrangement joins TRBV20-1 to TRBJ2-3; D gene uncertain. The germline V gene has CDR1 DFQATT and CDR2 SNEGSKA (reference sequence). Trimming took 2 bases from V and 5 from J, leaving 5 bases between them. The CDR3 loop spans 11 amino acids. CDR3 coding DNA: TGCAGTGCTAGAAGGCAAGATACGCAGTATTTT. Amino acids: CSARRQDTQYF.

The CDR3 spells CASNPGLPRGEQFF. CDR3 DNA: TGTGCCAGCAACCCGGGACTTCCCCGTGGGGAGCAGTTCTTC. V usage is TRBV5-4 and J usage is TRBJ2-1, with D maybe TRBD2 (6 bases). This CDR3 contains 14 residues. Germline V CDR1 and CDR2: SGHNT, YYREEE (reference sequence). Trimming removed 6 bases from V and 10 bases from J, with 20 bases in between.

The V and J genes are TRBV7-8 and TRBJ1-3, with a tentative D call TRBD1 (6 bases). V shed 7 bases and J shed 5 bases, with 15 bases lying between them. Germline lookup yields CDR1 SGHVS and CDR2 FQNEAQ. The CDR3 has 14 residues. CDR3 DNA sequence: TGTGCCAGCACCTCTACGGACAGTCGAAACACCATATATTTT. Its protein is CASTSTDSRNTIYF.

The CDR3 DNA is TGTGCCAGCAGGGAACAGGGGCCCTCCACTGAAGCTTTCTTT. Amino acid sequence: CASREQGPSTEAFF. The genes are TRBV2 and TRBJ1-1, with 7 bases lining up with TRBD1. CDR1 is SNHLY, CDR2 FYNNEI, per germline. The J segment lost 4 bases and the V segment lost 6 bases, leaving 8 bases of the junction unmatched. The CDR3 is 14 residues long. Full variable domain (remainder filled in from reference TRBV2 and TRBJ1-1): EPEVTQTPSHQVTQMGQEVILRCVPISNHLYFYWYRQILGQKVEFLVSFYNNEISEKSEIFDDQFSVERPDGSNFTLKIRSTKLEDSAMYFCASREQGPSTEAFFGQGTRLTVV.

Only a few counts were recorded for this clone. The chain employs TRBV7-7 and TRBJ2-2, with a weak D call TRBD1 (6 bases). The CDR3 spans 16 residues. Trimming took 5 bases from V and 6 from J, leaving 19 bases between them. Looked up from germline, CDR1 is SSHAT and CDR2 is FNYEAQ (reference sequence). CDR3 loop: CASSASPQGLSGELFF. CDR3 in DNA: TGTGCCAGCAGCGCGAGTCCCCAGGGGTTATCCGGGGAGCTGTTTTTT.

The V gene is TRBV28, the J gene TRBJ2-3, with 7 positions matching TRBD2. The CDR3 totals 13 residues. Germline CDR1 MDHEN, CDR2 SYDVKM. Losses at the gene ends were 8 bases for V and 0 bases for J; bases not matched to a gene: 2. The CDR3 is CASGSGSTDTQYF. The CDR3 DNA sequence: TGTGCCAGCGGTAGCGGGAGCACAGATACGCAGTATTTT.

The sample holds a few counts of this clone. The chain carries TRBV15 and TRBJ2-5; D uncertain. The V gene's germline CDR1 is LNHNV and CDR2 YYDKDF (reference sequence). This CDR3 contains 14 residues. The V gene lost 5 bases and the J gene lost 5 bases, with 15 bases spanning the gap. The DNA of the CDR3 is TGTGCCACCAGCCCCCGGTTGGGTTCGGAGACCCAGTACTTC. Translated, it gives CATSPRLGSETQYF.

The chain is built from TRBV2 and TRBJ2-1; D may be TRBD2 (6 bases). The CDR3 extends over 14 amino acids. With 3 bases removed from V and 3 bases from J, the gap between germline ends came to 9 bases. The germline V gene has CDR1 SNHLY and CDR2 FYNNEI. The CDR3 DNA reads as TGTGCCAGCAGTGATAGGACTATCTACAATGAGCAGTTCTTC. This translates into CASSDRTIYNEQFF. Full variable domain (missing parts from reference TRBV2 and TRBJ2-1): EPEVTQTPSHQVTQMGQEVILRCVPISNHLYFYWYRQILGQKVEFLVSFYNNEISEKSEIFDDQFSVERPDGSNFTLKIRSTKLEDSAMYFCASSDRTIYNEQFFGPGTRLTVL.

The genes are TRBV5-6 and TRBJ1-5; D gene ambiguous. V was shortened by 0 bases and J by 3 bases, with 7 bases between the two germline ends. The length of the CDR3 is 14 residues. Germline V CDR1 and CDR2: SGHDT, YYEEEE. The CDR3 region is CASSLAGFNQPQHF. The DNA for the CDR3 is TGTGCCAGCAGCTTGGCGGGGTTCAATCAGCCCCAGCATTTT.

CDR3 DNA: TGTGCCAGCTGGAGGGACGCCCGGATCGCTTTCTTT. Protein: CASWRDARIAFF. The chain employs TRBV6-1 and TRBJ1-1; TRBD1 might be the D (5 bases). CDR1 and CDR2 from the germline V gene are MNHNS and SASEGT. This CDR3 region has 12 residues. The germline V and J ends were trimmed by 8 bases and 11 bases, with 18 bases remaining between them.

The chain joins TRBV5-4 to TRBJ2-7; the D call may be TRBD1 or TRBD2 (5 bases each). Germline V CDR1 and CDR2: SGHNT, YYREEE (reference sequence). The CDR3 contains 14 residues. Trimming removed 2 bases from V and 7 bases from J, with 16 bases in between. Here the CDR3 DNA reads TGTGCCAGCAGCTTCTCGGGGCGTTCGATTGAGCAGTACTTC. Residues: CASSFSGRSIEQYF.

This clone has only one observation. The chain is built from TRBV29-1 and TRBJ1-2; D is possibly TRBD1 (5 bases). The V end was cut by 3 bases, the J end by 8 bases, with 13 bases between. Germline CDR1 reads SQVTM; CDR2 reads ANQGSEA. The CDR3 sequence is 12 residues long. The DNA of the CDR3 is TGCAGCGTTGATTCCGGGGGGAACGGCTACACCTTC. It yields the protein CSVDSGGNGYTF.

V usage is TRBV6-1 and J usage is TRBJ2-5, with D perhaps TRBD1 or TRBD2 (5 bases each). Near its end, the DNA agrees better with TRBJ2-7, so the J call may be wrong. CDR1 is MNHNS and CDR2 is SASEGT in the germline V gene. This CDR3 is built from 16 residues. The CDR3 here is CASSDPGDRFSYEQYF. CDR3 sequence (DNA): TGTGCCAGCAGTGACCCCGGGGACCGATTCTCCTACGAGCAGTACTTC.